The 25 T cell receptor beta chains below were found in one sample sequenced in a study of CD8+ T cells in alopecia areata. The authors extracted RNA and reverse transcribed it into cDNA as the sequencing template. TCRdb keeps only in-frame clones here, not all; method: immunoSEQ multiplex PCR. The sample includes tens of thousands of clones, roughly three fifths of them seen just once. The sequencing here drew on CD8+ T cells sorted from blood, taken at week 0. These receptors were collected from a human donor with alopecia areata.

The J gene is TRBJ1-5, the V gene TRBV4-1; the D is unclear. CDR1 and CDR2 from the germline V gene are MGHRA and YSYEKL. V lost 3 bases and J 7 bases, leaving 13 bases between the germline ends. This CDR3 spans 14 amino acids. The CDR3 region has the DNA TGCGCCAGCAGCCAGGTGACGGCGGGGCAGCCCCAGCATTTT. Translation gives CASSQVTAGQPQHF.

J is TRBJ2-7 and V is TRBV4-3, with 10 bases fitting TRBD2. Trimming took 1 base from V and 0 from J; bases not matched to a gene: 3. CDR3 length: 16 residues. The V gene's germline CDR1 is LGHNA and CDR2 YSLEER. CDR3 loop: CASSQGGLARSYEQYF. The CDR3 nucleotides read TGCGCCAGCAGCCAAGGGGGACTAGCGCGCTCCTACGAGCAGTACTTC.

The chain combines TRBV5-1 with TRBJ1-2; tentatively, D is TRBD1 (6 bases). V shed 0 bases and J shed 5 bases, with 8 bases lying between them. Per the germline V gene, CDR1 is SGHRS and CDR2 is YFSETQ. The CDR3 runs to 13 residues. The CDR3 DNA is TGCGCCAGCAGCTTGGGAACAGGGTATGGCTACACCTTC. Protein: CASSLGTGYGYTF. Full variable domain (missing parts from reference TRBV5-1 and TRBJ1-2): KAGVTQTPRYLIKTRGQQVTLSCSPISGHRSVSWYQQTPGQGLQFLFEYFSETQRNKGNFPGRFSGRQFSNSRSEMNVSTLELGDSALYLCASSLGTGYGYTFGSGTRLTVV.

The chain couples TRBV16 to TRBJ2-1; 9 positions match TRBD2. Per germline, CDR1 KGHSY and CDR2 FQNENV. The V and J ends lost 4 bases and 8 bases, in that order; junction bases with no gene match: 3. The CDR3 is 13 residues long. CDR3 region: CASSPGTSYEQFF. The CDR3, as DNA: TGTGCCAGCAGCCCCGGGACTAGCTATGAGCAGTTCTTC. Full variable domain (remainder filled in from reference TRBV16 and TRBJ2-1): GEEVAQTPKHLVRGEGQKAKLYCAPIKGHSYVFWYQQVLKNEFKFLISFQNENVFDETGMPKERFSAKCLPNSPCSLEIQATKLEDSAVYFCASSPGTSYEQFFGPGTRLTVL.

The rearrangement uses TRBV7-9 and TRBJ2-7; D gene ambiguous. The germline CDR1 and CDR2 sequences are SEHNR and FQNEAQ (reference sequence). V lost 1 base to trimming and J lost 5 bases, with 12 bases between them. The CDR3 runs to 14 residues. The CDR3 loop is CASSLGHTIDEQYF. For the CDR3, the DNA is TGTGCCAGCAGCTTAGGACACACCATCGACGAGCAGTACTTC.

This rearrangement joins TRBV7-9 to TRBJ1-6; the D gene is possibly TRBD1 (6 bases). Germline CDR1 SEHNR, CDR2 FQNEAQ (reference sequence). Between the trimmed V and J ends, which lost 5 bases and 5 bases, there was a span of 19 bases. The CDR3 has 17 residues. For the CDR3, the DNA is TGTGCCAGCAGCGACGCGTTTGGGCAGGGGAATAATTCACCCCTCCACTTT. Residues: CASSDAFGQGNNSPLHF.

About this clone: One end of the junction is discordant with germline, which a read error may explain. The chain carries TRBV6-6 and TRBJ2-7; D is perhaps TRBD1 (5 bases). The germline CDR1 and CDR2 sequences are MNHNY and SVGAGI (reference sequence). This CDR3 spans 14 amino acids. The CDR3 DNA reads TGTGCTAGCAGTTTAGAAGGGGAATCCTACGAGCAGTACTTC. Its translation: CASSLEGESYEQYF.

A few counts support this clone. The rearrangement joins TRBV27 to TRBJ1-2; D might be TRBD1 (5 bases). The V gene lost 5 bases and the J gene lost 3 bases, with 19 bases spanning the gap. The CDR3 is 16 amino acids. CDR1 is MNHEY and CDR2 is SMNVEV in the germline V gene (reference sequence). CDR3 DNA sequence: TGTGCCAGCAGTGGGGGGACGAGACCAGCTTACTATGGCTACACCTTC. Its translation: CASSGGTRPAYYGYTF.

The chain combines TRBV9 with TRBJ2-3; 7 bases align to TRBD1. Germline V gene lookup returns CDR1 SGDLS and CDR2 YYNGEE. Trimming cost V 0 bases and J 5 bases; bases outside gene matches: 6. CDR3 length equals 15 residues. This CDR3 reads CASSVGAGGKDTQYF. In DNA, the CDR3 is TGTGCCAGCAGCGTAGGTGCAGGGGGTAAAGATACGCAGTATTTT.

The chain links TRBV27 to TRBJ2-1, with 7 positions matching TRBD2. With 5 bases clipped from V and 10 bases from J, the junction kept 8 bases outside the gene matches. The CDR3 contains 13 residues. The germline CDR1 and CDR2 sequences are MNHEY and SMNVEV (reference sequence). CDR3 amino acids: CASSPGGSREQFF. DNA of the CDR3: TGTGCCAGCAGTCCGGGGGGTAGCAGGGAGCAGTTCTTC.

The genes are TRBV29-1 and TRBJ2-1, with D possibly TRBD1 on 5 matching bases. Trimming took 0 bases from V and 9 from J, leaving 6 bases between them. The CDR3 has 11 amino acids. CDR1 and CDR2 (germline): SQVTM, ANQGSEA. The CDR3 region is CSVEDRAEQFF. The DNA for the CDR3 is TGCAGCGTTGAAGACAGGGCTGAGCAGTTCTTC.

V and J are TRBV29-1 and TRBJ2-1; perhaps TRBD2 as D (5 bases). CDR3 length equals 16 residues. The V gene's germline CDR1 is SQVTM and CDR2 ANQGSEA. V gave up 0 bases and J gave up 5 bases, with 17 bases separating them. The CDR3 loop is CSVEEAAVSYHNEQFF. CDR3 nucleotides: TGCAGCGTTGAAGAAGCGGCTGTGTCTTACCACAATGAGCAGTTCTTC.

This clone was seen more than once but under ten times. V usage is TRBV11-2 and J usage is TRBJ2-7; D uncertain. The CDR3 consists of 12 residues. V gave up 5 bases and J gave up 0 bases, with 5 bases separating them. Germline V gene data show CDR1 as SGHAT and CDR2 as FQNNGV. The CDR3 sequence is CASSPISYEQYF. The CDR3 coding sequence is TGTGCCAGCAGCCCGATCTCCTACGAGCAGTACTTC. Full variable domain (remainder filled in from reference TRBV11-2 and TRBJ2-7): EAGVAQSPRYKIIEKRQSVAFWCNPISGHATLYWYQQILGQGPKLLIQFQNNGVVDDSQLPKDRFSAERLKGVDSTLKIQPAKLEDSAVYLCASSPISYEQYFGPGTRLTVT.

This clone occurred a few times. This chain connects TRBV29-1 to TRBJ2-7; no clear D gene. Germline-derived CDR1 and CDR2 are SQVTM and ANQGSEA. V was shortened by 7 bases and J by 2 bases, with 9 bases between the two germline ends. This CDR3 is 11 amino acids long. CDR3 protein: CSAGDTYEQYF. The CDR3 bases are TGCAGCGCCGGAGATACCTACGAGCAGTACTTC.

The chain uses TRBV30 and TRBJ2-2, with a tentative D call TRBD1 (6 bases). Germline CDR1 reads GTSNPN; CDR2 reads SVGIG (reference sequence). CDR3 length: 13 amino acids. Trimming shortened V by 2 bases and J by 3 bases, and 7 bases separated the two germline ends. The CDR3 sequence: CAWSWTDTGELFF. The DNA for the CDR3 is TGTGCCTGGAGTTGGACAGACACCGGGGAGCTGTTTTTT.

This clone was detected only a few times. The gene calls are TRBV7-9 and TRBJ1-2; a possible D gene is TRBD1 (6 bases). Germline-derived CDR1 and CDR2 are SEHNR and FQNEAQ (reference sequence). Trimming pared 2 bases from V and 5 bases from J, leaving 15 bases between. The CDR3 extends over 15 amino acids. The CDR3 nucleotides read TGTGCCAGCAGCTTATTGGGCAGGGGCGAATATGGCTACACCTTC. Translating gives CASSLLGRGEYGYTF.

The chain links TRBV15 to TRBJ2-7; TRBD1 matches at 8 bases. This CDR3 is 15 amino acids long. V was clipped by 5 bases and J by 6 bases; unmatched bases: 12. Germline lookup yields CDR1 LNHNV and CDR2 YYDKDF (reference sequence). The CDR3 region is CATSDGTQGVGEQYF. The DNA of the CDR3 is TGTGCCACCAGCGACGGTACACAGGGGGTCGGCGAGCAGTACTTC. The full variable domain, its missing parts supplied by reference TRBV15 and TRBJ2-7, is DAMVIQNPRYQVTQFGKPVTLSCSQTLNHNVMYWYQQKSSQAPKLLFHYYDKDFNNEADTPDNFQSRRPNTSFCFLDIRSPGLGDTAMYLCATSDGTQGVGEQYFGPGTRLTVT.

This chain connects TRBV6-5 to TRBJ1-1; D is ambiguous. V lost 8 bases to trimming and J lost 1 base, with 8 bases between them. The CDR3 runs to 12 residues. Germline CDR1 is MNHEY and CDR2 is SVGAGI. The CDR3 region has the DNA TGTGCCAGCCGAGAGGCGAACACTGAAGCTTTCTTT. Protein sequence: CASREANTEAFF.

The chain uses TRBV15 and TRBJ2-3; 7 bases agree with TRBD2. CDR1 LNHNV and CDR2 YYDKDF come from the germline V gene (reference sequence). The CDR3 spans 16 residues. Unmatched junction bases numbered 7, after V lost 0 bases and J lost 4 bases. The CDR3 DNA reads as TGTGCCACCAGCAGAGATGGGGAGGGAGCCGCAGATACGCAGTATTTT. It encodes CATSRDGEGAADTQYF.

This clone was observed a few times. The V call is TRBV4-3, the J call TRBJ1-2, with TRBD1 matching over 12 bases. The CDR3 loop spans 14 amino acids. The J segment lost 10 bases and the V segment lost 0 bases, leaving 3 bases of the junction unmatched. Per the germline V gene, CDR1 is LGHNA and CDR2 is YSLEER. Here the CDR3 reads CASSQDPGQGAYTF. CDR3 bases: TGCGCCAGCAGCCAAGATCCGGGACAGGGGGCCTACACCTTC.

The genes are TRBV7-9 and TRBJ2-3; TRBD1 is a possible D gene (5 bases). CDR1 SEHNR and CDR2 FQNEAQ come from the germline V gene (reference sequence). The CDR3 loop spans 15 amino acids. V was clipped by 4 bases and J by 0 bases, with 11 bases between them. The CDR3 protein is CASSSRARSTDTQYF. In DNA form, the CDR3 reads TGTGCCAGCAGCTCCAGGGCTCGCAGCACAGATACGCAGTATTTT.

This clone was found a few times. The J gene is TRBJ2-1, the V gene TRBV19; TRBD1 agrees at 7 bases. Germline V gene lookup returns CDR1 LNHDA and CDR2 SQIVND (reference sequence). V dropped 3 bases and J dropped 0; count of bases not matched to a gene: 2. The CDR3 length is 15 residues. The CDR3 DNA reads TGTGCCAGTAGTATCAGGGACAGCTCCTACAATGAGCAGTTCTTC. Translation gives CASSIRDSSYNEQFF.

This clone was counted a few times. The chain employs TRBV5-5 and TRBJ1-1; unclear D gene. The CDR3 has 14 residues. Looked up from germline, CDR1 is SGHKS and CDR2 is YYEKEE (reference sequence). The V and J ends lost 4 bases and 0 bases respectively, with 10 bases between them. In DNA form, the CDR3 reads TGTGCCAGCAGCGACGACACCGTGAACACTGAAGCTTTCTTT. Its translation is CASSDDTVNTEAFF.

This chain uses TRBV4-1 with TRBJ2-3; 10 nucleotides line up with TRBD1. The germline CDR1 and CDR2 sequences are MGHRA and YSYEKL. The V and J ends lost 6 bases and 5 bases, in that order; junction bases with no gene match: 11. The CDR3 sequence is 16 residues long. The CDR3 DNA follows: TGCGCCAGCAGGTCTCTGGGACAGGGGTTTGAAGATACGCAGTATTTT. Its translation is CASRSLGQGFEDTQYF.

V and J are TRBV6-5 and TRBJ1-1; D is ambiguous. Germline CDR1 and CDR2: MNHEY and SVGAGI. The CDR3 has 15 amino acids. Deletions cut 0 bases from V and 5 bases from J, with 13 bases between. CDR3 in DNA: TGTGCCAGCAGTTACTCGAATGCTTTTGGGACTGAAGCTTTCTTT. It is translated as CASSYSNAFGTEAFF.